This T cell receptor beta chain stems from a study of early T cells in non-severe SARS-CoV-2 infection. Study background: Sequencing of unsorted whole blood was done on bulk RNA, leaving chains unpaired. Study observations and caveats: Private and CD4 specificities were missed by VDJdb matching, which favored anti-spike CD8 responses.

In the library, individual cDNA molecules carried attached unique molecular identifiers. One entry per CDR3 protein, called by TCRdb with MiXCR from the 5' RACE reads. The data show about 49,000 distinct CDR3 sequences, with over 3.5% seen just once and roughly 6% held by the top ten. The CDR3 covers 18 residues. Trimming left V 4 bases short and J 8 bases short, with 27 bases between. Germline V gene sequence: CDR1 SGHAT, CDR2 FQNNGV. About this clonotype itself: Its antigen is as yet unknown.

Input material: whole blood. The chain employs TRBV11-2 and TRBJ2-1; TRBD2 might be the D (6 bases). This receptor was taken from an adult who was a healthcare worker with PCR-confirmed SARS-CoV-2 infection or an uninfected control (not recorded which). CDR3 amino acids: CASSSRGWVVLASDEQFF. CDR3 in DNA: TGTGCCAGCAGCTCCCGCGGGTGGGTGGTCCTAGCGAGCGATGAGCAGTTCTTC.